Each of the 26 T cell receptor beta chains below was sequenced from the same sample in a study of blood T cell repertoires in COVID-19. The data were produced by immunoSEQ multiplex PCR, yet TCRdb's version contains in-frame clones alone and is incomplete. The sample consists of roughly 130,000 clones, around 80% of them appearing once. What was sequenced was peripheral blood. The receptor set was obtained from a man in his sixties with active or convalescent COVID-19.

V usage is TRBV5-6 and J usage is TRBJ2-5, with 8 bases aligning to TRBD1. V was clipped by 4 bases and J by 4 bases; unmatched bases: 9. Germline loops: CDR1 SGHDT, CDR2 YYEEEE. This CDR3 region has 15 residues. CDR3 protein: CASSPSGGSGETQYF. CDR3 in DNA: TGTGCCAGCAGCCCCTCAGGGGGCTCGGGAGAGACCCAGTACTTC.

This CDR3 reads CASSPATGDEQYF. DNA for the CDR3: TGTGCCAGCAGCCCCGCTACAGGGGACGAGCAGTACTTC. V is TRBV7-3 and J is TRBJ2-7; TRBD1 matches 7 bases. The CDR3 extends over 13 amino acids. V lost 5 bases and J lost 5; bases outside the gene matches: 6. Germline V gene sequence: CDR1 SGHTA, CDR2 FQGTGA.

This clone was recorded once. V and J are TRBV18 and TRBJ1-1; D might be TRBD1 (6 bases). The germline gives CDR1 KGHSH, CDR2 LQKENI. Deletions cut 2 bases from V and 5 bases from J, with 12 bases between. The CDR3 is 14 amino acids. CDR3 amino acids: CASSPGGKRTEAFF. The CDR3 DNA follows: TGTGCCAGCTCACCAGGGGGCAAGAGGACTGAAGCTTTCTTT.

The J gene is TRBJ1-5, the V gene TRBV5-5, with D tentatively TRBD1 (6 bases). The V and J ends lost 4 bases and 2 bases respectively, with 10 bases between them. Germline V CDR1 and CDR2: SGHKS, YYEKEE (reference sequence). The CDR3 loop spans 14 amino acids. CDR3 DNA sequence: TGTGCCAGCAGCCTACAGGGAGGCAATCAGCCCCAGCATTTT. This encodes CASSLQGGNQPQHF.

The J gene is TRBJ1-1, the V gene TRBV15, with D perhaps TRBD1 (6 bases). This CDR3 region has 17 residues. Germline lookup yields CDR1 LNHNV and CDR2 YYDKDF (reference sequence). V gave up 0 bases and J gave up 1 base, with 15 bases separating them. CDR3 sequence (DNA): TGTGCCACCAGCAGAGAGGGGGACAAAATCCCGAACACTGAAGCTTTCTTT. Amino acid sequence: CATSREGDKIPNTEAFF.

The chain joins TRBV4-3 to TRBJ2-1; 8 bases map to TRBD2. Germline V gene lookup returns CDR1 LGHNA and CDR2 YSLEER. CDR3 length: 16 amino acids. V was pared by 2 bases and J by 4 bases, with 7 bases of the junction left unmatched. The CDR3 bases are TGCGCCAGCAGCCAACAAGCGGGAGCTAGGTACAATGAGCAGTTCTTC. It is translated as CASSQQAGARYNEQFF.

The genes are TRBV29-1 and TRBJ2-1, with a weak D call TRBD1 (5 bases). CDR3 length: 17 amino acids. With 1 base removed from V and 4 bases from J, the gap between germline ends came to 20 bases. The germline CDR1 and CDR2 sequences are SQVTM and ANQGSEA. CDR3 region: CSVEGATWGGNYNEQFF. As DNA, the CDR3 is TGCAGCGTTGAAGGGGCTACCTGGGGCGGTAATTACAATGAGCAGTTCTTC.

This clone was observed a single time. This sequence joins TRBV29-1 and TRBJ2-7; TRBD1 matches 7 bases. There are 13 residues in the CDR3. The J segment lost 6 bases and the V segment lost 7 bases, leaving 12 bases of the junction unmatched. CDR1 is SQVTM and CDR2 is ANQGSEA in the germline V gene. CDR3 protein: CSGLGIGTAEQYF. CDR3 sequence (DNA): TGCAGCGGCCTGGGCATTGGGACAGCCGAGCAGTACTTC.

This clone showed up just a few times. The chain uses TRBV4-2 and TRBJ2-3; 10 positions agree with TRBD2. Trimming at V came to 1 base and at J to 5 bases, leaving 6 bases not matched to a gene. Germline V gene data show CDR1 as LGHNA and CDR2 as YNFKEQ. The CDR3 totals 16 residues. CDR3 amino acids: CASSQGASGRGDTQYF. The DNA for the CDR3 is TGTGCCAGCAGCCAAGGGGCTAGCGGGAGAGGAGATACGCAGTATTTT.

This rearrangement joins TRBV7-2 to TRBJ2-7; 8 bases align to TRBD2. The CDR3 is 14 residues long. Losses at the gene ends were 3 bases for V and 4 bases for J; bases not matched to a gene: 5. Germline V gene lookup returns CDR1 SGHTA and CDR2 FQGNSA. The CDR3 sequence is CASSLASGLYEQYF. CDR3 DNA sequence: TGTGCCAGCAGCTTGGCTAGCGGGCTTTACGAGCAGTACTTC.

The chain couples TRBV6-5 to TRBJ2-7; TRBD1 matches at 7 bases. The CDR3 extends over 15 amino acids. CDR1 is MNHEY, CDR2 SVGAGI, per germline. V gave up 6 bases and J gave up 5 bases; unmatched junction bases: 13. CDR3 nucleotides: TGTGCCAGCAGGTCCACAGGGGACGCGCGTCACGAGCAGTACTTC. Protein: CASRSTGDARHEQYF.

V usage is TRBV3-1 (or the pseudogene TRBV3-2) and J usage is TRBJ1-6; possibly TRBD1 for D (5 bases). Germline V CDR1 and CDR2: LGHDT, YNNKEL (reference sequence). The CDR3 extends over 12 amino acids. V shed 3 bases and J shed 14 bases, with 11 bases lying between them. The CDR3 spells CASSHRAGSLHF. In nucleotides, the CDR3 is TGTGCCAGCAGCCACAGGGCTGGGTCCCTCCACTTT.

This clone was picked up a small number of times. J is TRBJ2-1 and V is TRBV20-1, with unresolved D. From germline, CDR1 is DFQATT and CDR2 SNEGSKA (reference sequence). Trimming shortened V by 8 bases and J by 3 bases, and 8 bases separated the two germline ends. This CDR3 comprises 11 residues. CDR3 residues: CSKEDYNEQFF. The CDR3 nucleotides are TGCAGTAAAGAGGACTACAATGAGCAGTTCTTC.

The DNA for the CDR3 is TGTGCCAGCTCACCACCTAGCCTGTTCTCTGGAAACACCATATATTTT. It specifies CASSPPSLFSGNTIYF. The chain has TRBV18 and TRBJ1-3, with unresolved D. V dropped 0 bases and J dropped 0 bases, with 9 bases sitting between them. The length of the CDR3 is 16 residues. CDR1 and CDR2 from the germline V gene are KGHSH and LQKENI.

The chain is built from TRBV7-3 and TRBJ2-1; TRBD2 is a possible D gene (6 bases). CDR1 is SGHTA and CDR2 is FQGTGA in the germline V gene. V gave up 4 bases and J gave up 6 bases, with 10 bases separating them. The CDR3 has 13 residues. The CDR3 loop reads CASSSTSLNEQFF. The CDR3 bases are TGTGCCAGCAGCTCAACTAGCCTCAATGAGCAGTTCTTC.

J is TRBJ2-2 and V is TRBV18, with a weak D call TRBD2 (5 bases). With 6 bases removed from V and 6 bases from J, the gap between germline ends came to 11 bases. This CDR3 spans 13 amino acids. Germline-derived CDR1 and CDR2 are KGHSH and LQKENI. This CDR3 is CASSPTMAGELFF. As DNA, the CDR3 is TGTGCCAGCTCTCCGACTATGGCCGGGGAGCTGTTTTTT.

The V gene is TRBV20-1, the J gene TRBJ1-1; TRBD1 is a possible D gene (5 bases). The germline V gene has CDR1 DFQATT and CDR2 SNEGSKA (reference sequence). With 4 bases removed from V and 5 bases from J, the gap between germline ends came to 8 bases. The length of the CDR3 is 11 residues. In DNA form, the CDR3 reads TGCAGTGCTACACAGGAGACTGAAGCTTTCTTT. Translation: CSATQETEAFF.

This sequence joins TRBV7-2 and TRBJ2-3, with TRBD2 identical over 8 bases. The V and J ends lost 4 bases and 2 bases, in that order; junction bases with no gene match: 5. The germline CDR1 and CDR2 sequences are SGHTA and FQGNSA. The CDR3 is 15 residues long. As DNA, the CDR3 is TGTGCCAGCAGCTCGGGGGGGCGGGACACAGATACGCAGTATTTT. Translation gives CASSSGGRDTDTQYF.

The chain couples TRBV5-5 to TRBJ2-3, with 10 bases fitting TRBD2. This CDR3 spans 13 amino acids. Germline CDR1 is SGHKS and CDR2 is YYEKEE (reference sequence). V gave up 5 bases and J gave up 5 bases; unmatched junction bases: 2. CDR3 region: CASSPSGRDTQYF. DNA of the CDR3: TGTGCCAGCAGTCCTAGCGGGAGAGATACGCAGTATTTT.

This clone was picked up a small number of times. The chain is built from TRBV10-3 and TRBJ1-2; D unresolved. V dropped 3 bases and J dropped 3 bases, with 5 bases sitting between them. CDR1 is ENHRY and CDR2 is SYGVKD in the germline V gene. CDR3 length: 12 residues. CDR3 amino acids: CAISDGDYGYTF. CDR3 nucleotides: TGTGCCATCAGTGACGGTGACTATGGCTACACCTTC.

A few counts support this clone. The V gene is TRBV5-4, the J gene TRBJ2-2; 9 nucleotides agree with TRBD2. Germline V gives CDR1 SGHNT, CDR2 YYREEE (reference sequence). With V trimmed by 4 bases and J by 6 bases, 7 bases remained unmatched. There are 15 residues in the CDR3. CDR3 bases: TGTGCCAGCAGCCGCCCAGCGGGAGGTCCCGGGGAGCTGTTTTTT. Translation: CASSRPAGGPGELFF.

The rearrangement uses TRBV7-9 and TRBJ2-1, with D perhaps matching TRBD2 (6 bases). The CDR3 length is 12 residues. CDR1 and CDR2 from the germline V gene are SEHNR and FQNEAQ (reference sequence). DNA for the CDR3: TGTGCTCTCCGGGACTTATACAATGAGCAGTTCTTC. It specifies CALRDLYNEQFF.

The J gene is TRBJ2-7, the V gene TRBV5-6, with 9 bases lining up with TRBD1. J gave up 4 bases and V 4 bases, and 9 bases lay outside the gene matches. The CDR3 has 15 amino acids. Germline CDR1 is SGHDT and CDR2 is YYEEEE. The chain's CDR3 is CASSPPGQGQYEQYF. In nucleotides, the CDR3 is TGTGCCAGCAGCCCACCGGGACAGGGACAGTACGAGCAGTACTTC.

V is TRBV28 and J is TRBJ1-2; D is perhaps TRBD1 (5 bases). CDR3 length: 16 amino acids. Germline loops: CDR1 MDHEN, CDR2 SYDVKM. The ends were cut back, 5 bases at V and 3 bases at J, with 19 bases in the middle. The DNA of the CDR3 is TGTGCCAGCAGTCTTCCCGGGGTCGGGGGTTACTATGGCTACACCTTC. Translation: CASSLPGVGGYYGYTF.

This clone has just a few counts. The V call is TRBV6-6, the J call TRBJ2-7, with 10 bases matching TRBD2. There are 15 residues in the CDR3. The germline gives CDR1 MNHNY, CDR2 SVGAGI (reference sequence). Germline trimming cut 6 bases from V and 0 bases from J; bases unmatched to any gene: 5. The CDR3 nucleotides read TGTGCCAGCAGCCGCAGCGGGAGGGCCTCCTACGAGCAGTACTTC. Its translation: CASSRSGRASYEQYF.

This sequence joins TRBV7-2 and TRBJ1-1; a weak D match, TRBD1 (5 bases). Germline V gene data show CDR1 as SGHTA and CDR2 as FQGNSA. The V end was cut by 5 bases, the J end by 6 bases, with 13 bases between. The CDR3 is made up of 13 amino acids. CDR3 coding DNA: TGTGCCAGCAGCGCCCAGGGAGGCGCTGAAGCTTTCTTT. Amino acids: CASSAQGGAEAFF.